This T cell receptor (beta chain) was obtained from a study of shared clonotypes between healthy human individuals. The assay was immunoSEQ multiplex PCR, and TCRdb's table has in-frame clones only and misses some. Of more than 2 million clones listed, approximately 96% are singletons. On this clone: Its target is not known.

This CDR3 has 13 residues. V lost 11 bases and J lost 0, with 12 bases in between. Germline lookup yields CDR1 LNHDA and CDR2 SQIVND (reference sequence). From CD4+ cells came CD45RA+ naive and CD45RA-negative memory subsets. Findings of the study overall: With few donors, the genetic and exposure-history diversity represented was limited. Rarefaction exposed incomplete sorted-subset sequencing despite large depth. Naive subsets typically showed greater estimated richness than memory subsets.

The sample taken for sequencing was naive CD4+ T cells sorted from blood. Subset defined: CD45RA+ positively selected. This clonotype was obtained from a man aged 18 to 30 in good health. The chain joins TRBV19 to TRBJ2-3; D perhaps matches TRBD2 (6 bases). The CDR3 spells CAVSGTSTDTQYF. The CDR3, as DNA: TGTGCCGTATCCGGGACTAGCACAGATACGCAGTATTTT.